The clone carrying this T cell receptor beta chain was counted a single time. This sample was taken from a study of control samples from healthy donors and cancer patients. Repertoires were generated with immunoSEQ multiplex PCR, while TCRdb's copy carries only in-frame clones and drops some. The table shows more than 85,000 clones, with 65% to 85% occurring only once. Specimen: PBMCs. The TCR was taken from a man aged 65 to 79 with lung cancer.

The CDR3 DNA reads as TGTGCCAGCAGCTGGCCGGGACAGGCGAACACTGAAGCTTTCTTT. Translation: CASSWPGQANTEAFF. The V gene is TRBV5-4, the J gene TRBJ1-1, with TRBD1 matching over 8 bases. CDR1 is SGHNT, CDR2 YYREEE, per germline (reference sequence). With V trimmed by 3 bases and J by 1 base, 5 bases remained unmatched. This CDR3 has 15 amino acids.